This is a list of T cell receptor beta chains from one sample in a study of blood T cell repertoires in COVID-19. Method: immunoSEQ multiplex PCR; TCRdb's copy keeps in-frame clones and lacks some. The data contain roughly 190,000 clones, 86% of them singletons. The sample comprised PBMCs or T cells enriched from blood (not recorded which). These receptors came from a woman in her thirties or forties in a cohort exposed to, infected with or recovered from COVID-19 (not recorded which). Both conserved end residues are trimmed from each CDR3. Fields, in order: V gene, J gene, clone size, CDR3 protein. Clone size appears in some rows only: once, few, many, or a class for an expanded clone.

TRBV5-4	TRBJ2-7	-	ASSLAGTRTYEQY
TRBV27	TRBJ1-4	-	ASSLSHEEKLF
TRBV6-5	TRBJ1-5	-	ASSPDRVNQPQH
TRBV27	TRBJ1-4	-	ASSPTPWEGREKLF
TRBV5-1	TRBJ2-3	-	ASSSLYTDTQY
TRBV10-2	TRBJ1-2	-	ASSTSRTGGSGYT
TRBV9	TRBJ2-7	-	ASSPGTSGAYERY
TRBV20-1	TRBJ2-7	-	SARVRYEQY
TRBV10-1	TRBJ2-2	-	ASTPGQGSGELF
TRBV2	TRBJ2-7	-	ASREGRYEQY
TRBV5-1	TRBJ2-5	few	ASSTLTEETQY
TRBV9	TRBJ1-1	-	ASSVGGPWNTEAF
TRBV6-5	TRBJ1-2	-	ASSYNGPGQNYGYT
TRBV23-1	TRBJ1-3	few	ASSHPDRGHDTIY
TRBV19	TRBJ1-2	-	ASSTWDRSNYGYT
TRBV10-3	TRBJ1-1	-	AITAEVTNTEAF
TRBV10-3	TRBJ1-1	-	AISEQGYTEAF
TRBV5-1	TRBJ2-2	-	ASSLGAGTNTGELF
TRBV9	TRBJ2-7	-	ASSLSGGQTYEQY
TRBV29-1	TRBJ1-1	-	SVETGKATEAF
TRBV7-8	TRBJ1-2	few	ASSRRRTGVYGYT
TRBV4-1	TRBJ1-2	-	ASSHPGARGYT
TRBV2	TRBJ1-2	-	ASSEAGAGGYGYT
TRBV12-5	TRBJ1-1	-	ASGLADRLEAF
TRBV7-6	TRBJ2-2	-	ASSGELAGGTGELF
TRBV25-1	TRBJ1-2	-	ASRDSVSLDYT
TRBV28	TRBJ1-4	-	ASRPYSSGAEKLF
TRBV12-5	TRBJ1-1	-	ASGRGEVNTEAF
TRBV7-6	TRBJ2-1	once	ASSPERDSRGNEQF
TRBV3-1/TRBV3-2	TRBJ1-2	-	ASSQGPTGPYGYT
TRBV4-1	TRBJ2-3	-	ASSPRGWTSGGPPADTQY
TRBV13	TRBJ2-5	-	ASSPTSGRQTQY